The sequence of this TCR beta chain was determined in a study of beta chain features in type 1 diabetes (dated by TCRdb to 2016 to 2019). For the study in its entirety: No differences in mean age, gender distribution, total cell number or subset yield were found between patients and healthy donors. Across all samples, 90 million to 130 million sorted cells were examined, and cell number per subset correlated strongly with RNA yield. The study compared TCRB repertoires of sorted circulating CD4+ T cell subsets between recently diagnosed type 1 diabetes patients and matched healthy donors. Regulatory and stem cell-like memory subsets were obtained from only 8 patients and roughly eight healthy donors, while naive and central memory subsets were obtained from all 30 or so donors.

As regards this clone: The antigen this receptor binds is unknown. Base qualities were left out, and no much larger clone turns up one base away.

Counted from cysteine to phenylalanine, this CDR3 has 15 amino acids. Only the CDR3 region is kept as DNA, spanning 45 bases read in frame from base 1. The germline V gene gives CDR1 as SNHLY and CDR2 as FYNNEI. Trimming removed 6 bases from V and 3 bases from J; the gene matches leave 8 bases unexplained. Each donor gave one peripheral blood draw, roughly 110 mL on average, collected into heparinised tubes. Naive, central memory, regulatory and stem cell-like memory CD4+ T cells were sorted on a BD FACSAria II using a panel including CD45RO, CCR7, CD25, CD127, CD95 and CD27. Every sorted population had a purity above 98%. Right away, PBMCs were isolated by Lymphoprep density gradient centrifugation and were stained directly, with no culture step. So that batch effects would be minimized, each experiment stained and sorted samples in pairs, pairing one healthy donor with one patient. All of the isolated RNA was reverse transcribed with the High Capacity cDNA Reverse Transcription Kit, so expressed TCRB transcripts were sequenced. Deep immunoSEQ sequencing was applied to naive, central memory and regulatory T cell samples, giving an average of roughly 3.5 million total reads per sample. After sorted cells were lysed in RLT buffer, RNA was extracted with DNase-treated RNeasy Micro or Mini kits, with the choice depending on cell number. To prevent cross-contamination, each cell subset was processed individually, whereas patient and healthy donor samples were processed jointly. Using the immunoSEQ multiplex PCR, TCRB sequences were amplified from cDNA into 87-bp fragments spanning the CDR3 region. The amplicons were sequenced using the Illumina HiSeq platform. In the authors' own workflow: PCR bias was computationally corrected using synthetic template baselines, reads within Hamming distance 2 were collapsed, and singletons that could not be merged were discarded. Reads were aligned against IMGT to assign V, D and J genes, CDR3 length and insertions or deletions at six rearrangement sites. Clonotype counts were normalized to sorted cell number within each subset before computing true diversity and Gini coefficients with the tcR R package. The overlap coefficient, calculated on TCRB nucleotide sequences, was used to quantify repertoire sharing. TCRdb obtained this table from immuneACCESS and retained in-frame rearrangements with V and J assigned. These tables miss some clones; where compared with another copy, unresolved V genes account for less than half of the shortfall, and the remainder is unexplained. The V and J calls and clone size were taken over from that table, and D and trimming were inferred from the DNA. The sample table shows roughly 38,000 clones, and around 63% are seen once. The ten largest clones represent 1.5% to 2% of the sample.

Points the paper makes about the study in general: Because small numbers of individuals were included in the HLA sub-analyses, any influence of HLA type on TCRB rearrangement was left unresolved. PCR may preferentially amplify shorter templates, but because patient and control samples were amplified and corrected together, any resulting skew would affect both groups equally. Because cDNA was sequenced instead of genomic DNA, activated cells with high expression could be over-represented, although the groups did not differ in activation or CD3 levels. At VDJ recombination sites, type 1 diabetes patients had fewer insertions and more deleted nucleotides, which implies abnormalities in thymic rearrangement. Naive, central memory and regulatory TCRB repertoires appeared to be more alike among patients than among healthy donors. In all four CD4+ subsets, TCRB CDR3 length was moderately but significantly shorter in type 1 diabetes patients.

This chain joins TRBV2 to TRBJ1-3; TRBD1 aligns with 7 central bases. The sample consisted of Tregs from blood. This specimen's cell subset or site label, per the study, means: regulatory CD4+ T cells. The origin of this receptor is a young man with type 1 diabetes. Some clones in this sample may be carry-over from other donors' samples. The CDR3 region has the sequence CASRAQGVIGNTIYF. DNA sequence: TGTGCCAGCAGGGCGCAGGGGGTTATTGGAAACACCATATATTTT.